The clone carrying this TCR beta chain turned up a few times. Sequence at one end of the junction differs from germline and may be a read error. This specimen comes from a study of regulatory T cells in long-lasting Graves disease. Sample time point: newly diagnosed GD, antithyroid drugs for less than 3 months. Isolated PBMC RNA provided the starting material for the TCR library. Libraries of TCR beta came from iRepertoire HTBI primers plus Arm-PCR of CDR3 regions. MiXCR was run by TCRdb on the multiplex PCR reads, yielding one entry per CDR3 protein. The data show hundreds of thousands of distinct CDR3 sequences, over 15% seen once. There are 13 residues in the CDR3. Germline V gene sequence: CDR1 DFQATT, CDR2 SNEGSKA (reference sequence).

Material: peripheral blood mononuclear cells (PBMCs), obtained at new diagnosis, from a patient treated with antithyroid drugs. The rearrangement joins TRBV20-1 to TRBJ2-1; no firm D call. The sequence was obtained from a female donor with Graves disease. Written as DNA, the CDR3 is TGCAGTGCTAGATTGAGCTCCTACAATGGGCAGTTCTTC. It yields the protein CSARLSSYNGQFF.